One T cell receptor (beta chain) is described in this entry. Germline CDR1 reads SGHVS; CDR2 reads FQNEAQ. This CDR3 has 15 amino acids. V was clipped by 6 bases and J by 5 bases, with 17 bases between them. The sample belongs to a study of blood T cell repertoires in COVID-19. The repertoire was sequenced with immunoSEQ multiplex PCR; TCRdb's copy has only in-frame clones and lacks some. The sample has tens of thousands of clones; roughly 79% are singletons. The specimen was peripheral blood. The TCR sequence derives from a human donor in a cohort sampled during active COVID-19. The chain has TRBV7-8 and TRBJ1-5, with a weak D call TRBD1 (6 bases). Here the CDR3 reads CASRGDRGGDQPQHF. In DNA, the CDR3 is TGTGCCAGCAGGGGAGACAGAGGGGGTGATCAGCCCCAGCATTTT. The variable domain in full, with the rest retrieved from reference TRBV7-8 and TRBJ1-5, is GAGVSQSPRYKVAKRGQDVALRCDPISGHVSLFWYQQALGQGPEFLTYFQNEAQLDKSGLPSDRFFAERPEGSVSTLKIQRTQQEDSAVYLCASRGDRGGDQPQHFGDGTRLSIL.